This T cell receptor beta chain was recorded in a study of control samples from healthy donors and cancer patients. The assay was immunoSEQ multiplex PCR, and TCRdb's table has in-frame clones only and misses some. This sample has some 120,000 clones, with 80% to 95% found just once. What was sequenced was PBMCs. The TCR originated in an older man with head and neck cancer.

The CDR3 nucleotides are TGCGCCAGCAGTGAGAGTTTCGGGACAGGGACAGATACGCAGTATTTT. Protein sequence: CASSESFGTGTDTQYF. The chain recombines TRBV10-1 with TRBJ2-3, with 9 bases matching TRBD1. CDR3 size: 16 residues. The germline gives CDR1 WNHNN, CDR2 SYGVQD (reference sequence). After removal of 2 bases from V and 3 bases from J, the junction contained 6 bases not matched to a gene.